The rows below give T cell receptor beta chains drawn from one sample of a study of T-cell memory formation after mild COVID-19. TCRdb processed the 5' RACE reads anew with MiXCR; each CDR3 protein has one entry. The profile shows roughly 190,000 distinct CDR3 sequences, approximately 20% of them singletons. Sequencing was done on a sample of PBMCs or a T cell subset sorted from them (not recorded which). The origin of the receptors is an adult woman who had mild COVID-19 (a few samples of this study predate the infection). Cell type and time point are not known. CDR3s include the opening cysteine and the closing phenylalanine or tryptophan. Fields, in order: V gene, CDR3 length, CDR3 protein.

V gene: TRBV4-3; CDR3 length: 16; CDR3 protein: CASSQVSGSGTDTQYF
V gene: TRBV18; CDR3 length: 14; CDR3 protein: CASQSGTGPYEQYF
V gene: TRBV7-2; CDR3 length: 19; CDR3 protein: CASSGGVGDYPIWANVLTF
V gene: TRBV25-1; CDR3 length: 14; CDR3 protein: CASSIQGGGTEAFF
V gene: TRBV28; CDR3 length: 16; CDR3 protein: CASSRRLAAYSGEQFF
V gene: TRBV9; CDR3 length: 14; CDR3 protein: CASSPRTGNNEQFF
V gene: TRBV20-1; CDR3 length: 14; CDR3 protein: CSARTGIGNQPQHF
V gene: TRBV15; CDR3 length: 15; CDR3 protein: CATSTRGQGGSPLHF
V gene: TRBV30; CDR3 length: 15; CDR3 protein: CACALGLAGAETQYF
V gene: TRBV3-1; CDR3 length: 15; CDR3 protein: CASSSLGTGGTEAFF
V gene: TRBV2; CDR3 length: 13; CDR3 protein: CASSDGSYPEQFF
V gene: TRBV20-1; CDR3 length: 15; CDR3 protein: CSARIGLAGDNEQFF
V gene: TRBV9; CDR3 length: 14; CDR3 protein: CASSVGDRNYEQYF
V gene: TRBV18; CDR3 length: 15; CDR3 protein: CASSQGLAGGNEQYF
V gene: TRBV24-1; CDR3 length: 12; CDR3 protein: CATSVRTGELFF
V gene: TRBV7-2; CDR3 length: 13; CDR3 protein: CASSTSGPREQYF
V gene: TRBV5-6; CDR3 length: 15; CDR3 protein: CASSPKRSGTDTQYF
V gene: TRBV7-8; CDR3 length: 15; CDR3 protein: CASSAGLAGGVEQFF
V gene: TRBV5-6; CDR3 length: 13; CDR3 protein: CASSLDRGAEAFF
V gene: TRBV5-1; CDR3 length: 12; CDR3 protein: CASSLTGGGYTF
V gene: TRBV12-3/TRBV12-4; CDR3 length: 13; CDR3 protein: CASSLVELQPQHF
V gene: TRBV29-1; CDR3 length: 14; CDR3 protein: CSVEGEGLGYEQYF
V gene: TRBV3-1; CDR3 length: 12; CDR3 protein: CASSHRQSTIYF
V gene: TRBV7-2; CDR3 length: 14; CDR3 protein: CASSFSGTYYEQYF
V gene: TRBV25-1; CDR3 length: 12; CDR3 protein: CASSNLGNEQFF
V gene: TRBV4-2; CDR3 length: 15; CDR3 protein: CASSQEGGKRDEQFF
V gene: TRBV12-3/TRBV12-4; CDR3 length: 14; CDR3 protein: CASSFMGSTYEQYF
V gene: TRBV12-5; CDR3 length: 12; CDR3 protein: CASGLSAGGQFF
V gene: TRBV19; CDR3 length: 14; CDR3 protein: CATKADTTNEKLFF
V gene: TRBV4-3; CDR3 length: 15; CDR3 protein: CASSQERRANYGYTF
V gene: TRBV5-4; CDR3 length: 14; CDR3 protein: CASSRDSTYNEQFF
V gene: TRBV20-1; CDR3 length: 16; CDR3 protein: CSARDRSGRLRGGYTF
V gene: TRBV14; CDR3 length: 17; CDR3 protein: CASSQVLGTSVPNEQFF
V gene: TRBV12-3/TRBV12-4; CDR3 length: 15; CDR3 protein: CASRNNGLRGLKAFF
V gene: TRBV12-3/TRBV12-4; CDR3 length: 13; CDR3 protein: CASSLEGGDEQFF
V gene: TRBV5-6; CDR3 length: 14; CDR3 protein: CASSLATRTDTQYF
V gene: TRBV7-9; CDR3 length: 15; CDR3 protein: CASSLGGSGTGELFF
V gene: TRBV29-1; CDR3 length: 15; CDR3 protein: CSVFRGGSSYNEQFF
V gene: TRBV11-2; CDR3 length: 13; CDR3 protein: CASSTGLPNEQFF
V gene: TRBV5-1; CDR3 length: 20; CDR3 protein: CASSLAGTGEFGYRNYGYTF
V gene: TRBV10-2; CDR3 length: 17; CDR3 protein: CASSESRRTGLVTEAFF
V gene: TRBV7-2; CDR3 length: 13; CDR3 protein: CASGVSGGYIQYF
V gene: TRBV6-5; CDR3 length: 15; CDR3 protein: CASSLRGSSNQPQHF
V gene: TRBV2; CDR3 length: 14; CDR3 protein: CASSKREGGYGYTF
V gene: TRBV7-9; CDR3 length: 18; CDR3 protein: CASSLMVNRAWGQETQYF
V gene: TRBV20-1; CDR3 length: 13; CDR3 protein: CSADRDGQETQYF
V gene: TRBV19; CDR3 length: 14; CDR3 protein: CASSMSRDIVGAFF
V gene: TRBV7-8; CDR3 length: 16; CDR3 protein: CASSLGLDRVDGEAFF
V gene: TRBV29-1; CDR3 length: 14; CDR3 protein: CSVRAGTSGNIQYF
V gene: TRBV20-1; CDR3 length: 14; CDR3 protein: CSARIPGITDTQYF
V gene: TRBV4-2; CDR3 length: 15; CDR3 protein: CASRPTSGRSDTQYF
V gene: TRBV6-5; CDR3 length: 13; CDR3 protein: CATGSSGSYEQYF
V gene: TRBV7-2; CDR3 length: 15; CDR3 protein: CASSLRRASGNTIYF
V gene: TRBV7-3; CDR3 length: 13; CDR3 protein: CASSLTEGQPQHF
V gene: TRBV11-2; CDR3 length: 16; CDR3 protein: CASSLVVRLHTGELFF
V gene: TRBV7-3; CDR3 length: 13; CDR3 protein: CASSSRVEGTQYF
V gene: TRBV9; CDR3 length: 16; CDR3 protein: CASSVAGAGRNTEAFF